This is a list of T cell receptor beta chains from one sample in a study of cytomegalovirus exposure and HLA in healthy donors. Generated by immunoSEQ multiplex PCR, the TCRdb table keeps only in-frame clones and is missing some. There are some 220,000 clones in the sample; approximately 90% occur only once, and approximately 0.99% lies in the top ten. Material for sequencing was PBMCs. The receptor source for this set is a young woman in good health and CMV-seronegative. Each CDR3 is given with its conserved first and last residue. A D gene is named only where the DNA matches it firmly. Only part of the rows carry a size: once, few, many, or a class if the clone is expanded.

size	V	J	D	CDR3	DNA
once	TRBV30	TRBJ1-2	TRBD1	CAWNRDRGREDYGYTF	TGTGCCTGGAACCGTGACAGGGGGCGCGAAGACTATGGCTACACCTTC
few	TRBV6-1	TRBJ1-1	.	CASRGHTMNTEAFF	TGTGCCAGCAGGGGACATACAATGAACACTGAAGCTTTCTTT
.	TRBV18	TRBJ2-1	TRBD2	CASSPLTSGLYNEQFF	TGTGCCAGCTCACCATTAACTAGCGGGTTGTACAATGAGCAGTTCTTC
.	TRBV23-1	TRBJ2-7	.	CASSHPGVNYEQYF	TGCGCCAGCAGTCACCCCGGGGTGAACTACGAGCAGTACTTC
.	TRBV7-9	TRBJ2-5	.	CASSRRREPGETQYF	TGTGCCAGCAGCAGACGCCGGGAGCCCGGAGAGACCCAGTACTTC
.	TRBV30	TRBJ2-3	.	CAWSVMRLRGTDTQYF	TGTGCCTGGAGTGTAATGCGGCTAAGGGGGACAGATACGCAGTATTTT
many	TRBV7-3	TRBJ2-7	.	CASSAGTPPTYEQYF	TGTGCCAGCAGCGCCGGGACTCCTCCTACCTACGAGCAGTACTTC
.	TRBV27	TRBJ2-2	.	CASSEQRGTGELFF	TGTGCCAGCAGCGAACAACGGGGGACCGGGGAGCTGTTTTTT
.	TRBV18	TRBJ2-2	.	CASSPGQGTGELFF	TGTGCCAGCTCACCAGGGCAGGGCACCGGGGAGCTGTTTTTT
.	TRBV4-1	TRBJ2-3	.	CASSQFMGGRQSTDTQYF	TGCGCCAGCAGCCAATTTATGGGGGGAAGGCAGTCAACAGATACGCAGTATTTT
.	TRBV6-6	TRBJ2-5	TRBD1	CASGPGGWGETQYF	TGTGCCAGCGGACCAGGGGGCTGGGGGGAGACCCAGTACTTC
.	TRBV28	TRBJ2-2	.	CASSWANTGELFF	TGTGCCAGCAGTTGGGCTAACACCGGGGAGCTGTTTTTT
.	TRBV27	TRBJ2-1	TRBD2	CASSQRWTSGIYNEQFF	TGTGCCAGCAGCCAAAGGTGGACTAGCGGGATCTACAATGAGCAGTTCTTC
.	TRBV5-6	TRBJ1-6	.	CASSLVQRSSYNSPLHF	TGTGCCAGCAGCTTGGTCCAGCGAAGCTCCTATAATTCACCCCTCCACTTT
.	TRBV4-1	TRBJ1-3	.	CASSRPPEGGDTIYF	TGCGCCAGCAGCCGACCTCCGGAGGGAGGGGACACCATATATTTT
.	TRBV2	TRBJ1-1	TRBD1	CASSEAGQENTEAFF	TGTGCCAGCAGTGAGGCGGGACAGGAGAACACTGAAGCTTTCTTT
once	TRBV5-1	TRBJ1-1	TRBD1	CASSLLQGSNTEAFF	TGCGCCAGCAGCCTTCTACAGGGGTCGAACACTGAAGCTTTCTTT
.	TRBV6-1	TRBJ2-1	TRBD2	CATLLAGGYNEQFF	TGTGCCACCCTACTAGCGGGAGGCTACAATGAGCAGTTCTTC
.	TRBV7-9	TRBJ2-1	.	CASSLVAVMDNEQFF	TGTGCCAGCAGCTTAGTAGCGGTGATGGATAATGAGCAGTTCTTC
.	TRBV7-8	TRBJ2-1	.	CASSSMLGSEQFF	TGTGCCAGCAGCTCCATGCTAGGGAGTGAGCAGTTCTTC
.	TRBV4-1	TRBJ1-1	.	CASSHPLRRSTEAFF	TGCGCCAGCAGCCACCCCCTGCGTAGGAGCACTGAAGCTTTCTTT
.	TRBV7-6	TRBJ1-1	.	CASSLAQGRAPDTEAFF	TGTGCCAGCAGCTTAGCGCAGGGCAGGGCACCGGACACTGAAGCTTTCTTT
.	TRBV6-6	TRBJ2-5	TRBD1	CASSYSRTGVETQYF	TGTGCCAGCAGTTACTCAAGGACAGGGGTAGAGACCCAGTACTTC
.	TRBV6-5	TRBJ2-7	TRBD1	CASIETGGSYEQYF	TGTGCCAGCATAGAGACAGGGGGCTCCTACGAGCAGTACTTC
.	TRBV27	TRBJ2-1	.	CASVFREGLGNEQFF	TGTGCCAGCGTTTTTAGAGAGGGCCTAGGGAATGAGCAGTTCTTC
.	TRBV5-4	TRBJ2-2	TRBD2	CASSPGLAPGELFF	TGTGCCAGCAGCCCAGGACTAGCGCCCGGGGAGCTGTTTTTT
.	TRBV10-1	TRBJ1-2	.	CASSGGGEGLRRVYYGYTF	TGCGCCAGCAGTGGAGGGGGGGAGGGCCTTCGGAGAGTTTATTATGGCTACACCTTC